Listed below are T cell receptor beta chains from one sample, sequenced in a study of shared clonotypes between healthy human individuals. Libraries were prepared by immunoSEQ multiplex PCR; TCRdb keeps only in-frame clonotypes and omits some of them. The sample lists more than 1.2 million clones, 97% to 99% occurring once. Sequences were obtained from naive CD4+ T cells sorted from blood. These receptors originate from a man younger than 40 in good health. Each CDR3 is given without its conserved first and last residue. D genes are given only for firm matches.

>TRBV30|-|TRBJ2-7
AWSPGLQYEQY
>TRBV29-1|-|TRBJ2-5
SVVWNPRETQY
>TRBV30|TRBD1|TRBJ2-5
AWSRDRGIETQY
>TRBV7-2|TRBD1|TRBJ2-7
ASSRQGTYEQY
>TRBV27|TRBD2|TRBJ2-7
ASSSGRSSYEQY
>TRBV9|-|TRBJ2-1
ASNVDILNPHEQF
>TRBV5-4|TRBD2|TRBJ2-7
ASSLRGTSGSYEQY
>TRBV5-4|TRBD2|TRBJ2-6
ASSLLAGGPGANVLT
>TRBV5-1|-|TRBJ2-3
ASRVALNTDTQY
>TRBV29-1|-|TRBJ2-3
SVQFSGSTDTQY